These 26 T cell receptor beta chains share one sample of origin, sequenced in a study of blood T cell repertoires in COVID-19. Produced via immunoSEQ multiplex PCR; TCRdb's table is partial and in-frame only. The profile covers approximately 250,000 clones, with approximately 80% appearing a single time and around 6.8% taken by the ten largest. The source material was peripheral blood. These receptors all stem from a woman aged 45-60 years with acute or convalescent COVID-19.

This chain connects TRBV5-4 to TRBJ1-1, with 9 bases that match TRBD1. The CDR3 extends over 14 amino acids. Germline trimming cut 4 bases from V and 5 bases from J; bases unmatched to any gene: 6. Germline V gene lookup returns CDR1 SGHNT and CDR2 YYREEE (reference sequence). In DNA form, the CDR3 reads TGTGCCAGCAGCACTGGACAGGGGAGGACTGAAGCTTTCTTT. Its protein product is CASSTGQGRTEAFF.

The chain combines TRBV5-1 with TRBJ2-3; the match to TRBD2 covers 9 bases. Trimming removed 0 bases from V and 0 bases from J; junction bases left unmatched: 5. The germline gives CDR1 SGHRS, CDR2 YFSETQ. The CDR3 has 17 amino acids. CDR3 DNA sequence: TGCGCCAGCAGCTTGGGGCTAGCGGGAACTAGCACAGATACGCAGTATTTT. Translated, it gives CASSLGLAGTSTDTQYF.

Only a few counts were recorded for this clone. The sample holds other DNA sequences that translate to the same CDR3. V gene TRBV5-1 combines with J gene TRBJ2-5; D remains ambiguous. V lost 0 bases and J lost 2, with 2 bases in between. In germline, CDR1 is SGHRS, CDR2 YFSETQ. This CDR3 region has 12 residues. This CDR3 is CASSLVQETQYF. In DNA, the CDR3 is TGCGCCAGCAGCTTGGTACAAGAGACCCAGTACTTC.

The V and J genes are TRBV7-9 and TRBJ2-6, with a possible D match to TRBD2 (7 bases). CDR1 SEHNR and CDR2 FQNEAQ come from the germline V gene (reference sequence). This CDR3 comprises 18 residues. Trimming pared 9 bases from V and 0 bases from J, leaving 21 bases between. The CDR3 region has the DNA TGTGCCAGTCCGGCCATGGGGGGGCTGTCCTCTGGGGCCAACGTCCTGACTTTC. Translating gives CASPAMGGLSSGANVLTF.

The chain joins TRBV3-1 (or the pseudogene TRBV3-2) to TRBJ2-1; 9 nucleotides agree with TRBD2. J was trimmed by 6 bases and V by 4 bases; bases with no gene match: 7. The length of the CDR3 is 15 residues. CDR1 and CDR2 from the germline V gene are LGHDT and YNNKEL (reference sequence). CDR3 residues: CASSPSRSGSNEQFF. The CDR3 DNA is TGTGCCAGCAGCCCAAGCCGTAGCGGGAGCAATGAGCAGTTCTTC.

The rearrangement uses TRBV9 and TRBJ2-2, with D possibly matching TRBD2 (6 bases). Germline V gives CDR1 SGDLS, CDR2 YYNGEE. V lost 2 bases and J 2 bases, leaving 10 bases between the germline ends. The CDR3 length is 15 residues. The CDR3 spells CASSVRDLNTGELFF. CDR3 sequence (DNA): TGTGCCAGCAGCGTTCGGGACTTAAACACCGGGGAGCTGTTTTTT.

CDR3 in DNA: TGTGCCAGCAGTCGGACAGGGATGAACACTGAAGCTTTCTTT. Translated: CASSRTGMNTEAFF. The chain uses TRBV2 and TRBJ1-1; 8 bases match TRBD1. The CDR3 covers 14 residues. Germline loops: CDR1 SNHLY, CDR2 FYNNEI. Losses at the gene ends were 5 bases for V and 0 bases for J; bases not matched to a gene: 2.

The CDR3 nucleotides are TGTGCCTCCCAGCGACAGGCAGGCTATGGCTACACCTTC. This translates into CASQRQAGYGYTF. The V gene is TRBV19, the J gene TRBJ1-2, with D possibly TRBD1 on 6 matching bases. The CDR3 sequence is 13 residues long. The germline V gene encodes CDR1 LNHDA and CDR2 SQIVND (reference sequence). Trimming cost V 11 bases and J 4 bases, with 17 bases left between them.

The chain combines TRBV19 with TRBJ2-5; TRBD2 matches at 7 bases. The CDR3 contains 13 residues. Germline V gene lookup returns CDR1 LNHDA and CDR2 SQIVND (reference sequence). Germline trimming cut 7 bases from V and 4 bases from J; bases unmatched to any gene: 6. The CDR3 spells CASNPGRGETQYF. The CDR3 bases are TGTGCCAGTAACCCTGGGAGGGGAGAGACCCAGTACTTC.

The chain links TRBV7-2 to TRBJ2-1; D might be TRBD2 (5 bases). The CDR3 runs to 16 residues. Trimming left V 5 bases short and J 0 bases short, with 14 bases between. The V gene's germline CDR1 is SGHTA and CDR2 FQGNSA. CDR3 region: CASSPPSWSSYNEQFF. For the CDR3, the DNA is TGTGCCAGCAGCCCACCTAGCTGGAGCTCCTACAATGAGCAGTTCTTC. Drawing the rest from reference TRBV7-2 and TRBJ2-1, the complete variable domain is GAGVSQSPSNKVTEKGKDVELRCDPISGHTALYWYRQSLGQGLEFLIYFQGNSAPDKSGLPSDRFSAERTGGSVSTLTIQRTQQEDSAVYLCASSPPSWSSYNEQFFGPGTRLTVL.

The chain couples TRBV6-5 to TRBJ1-3; tentatively, D is TRBD1 (6 bases). The CDR3 runs to 14 residues. Trimming removed 6 bases from V and 1 base from J, with 10 bases in between. The germline V gene has CDR1 MNHEY and CDR2 SVGAGI. The CDR3 DNA follows: TGTGCCAGCAGCGACAGGCTATCTGGAAACACCATATATTTT. As protein: CASSDRLSGNTIYF.

The V gene is TRBV28, the J gene TRBJ2-5; 10 nucleotides align to TRBD2. The CDR3 has 14 amino acids. Germline CDR1 is MDHEN and CDR2 is SYDVKM. Trimming took 6 bases from V and 7 from J; bases not matched to a gene: 8. CDR3 amino acids: CASSLASGSGTQYF. The DNA of the CDR3 is TGTGCCAGCAGCCTGGCTAGCGGGAGTGGGACCCAGTACTTC.

The gene calls are TRBV24-1 and TRBJ2-2, with TRBD1 matching 7 bases. CDR1 is KGHDR, CDR2 SFDVKD, per germline. The CDR3 contains 13 residues. Germline trimming cut 8 bases from V and 6 bases from J; bases unmatched to any gene: 5. CDR3 sequence (DNA): TGTGCCACCACAGACAGGGCGTCCGGGGAGCTGTTTTTT. This gives the protein CATTDRASGELFF.

The rearrangement links TRBV6-5 to TRBJ2-7, with TRBD1 matching over 8 bases. Germline V gene lookup returns CDR1 MNHEY and CDR2 SVGAGI. V shed 5 bases, J shed 2 bases, and the junction held 5 bases outside the gene matches. This CDR3 contains 14 residues. The DNA for the CDR3 is TGTGCCAGCAGTCGGACAGGGAGAACCTACGAGCAGTACTTC. Translating gives CASSRTGRTYEQYF.

The genes are TRBV28 and TRBJ2-3; TRBD2 agrees at 7 bases. The CDR3 loop spans 16 amino acids. Germline CDR1 and CDR2: MDHEN and SYDVKM. V was pared by 7 bases and J by 4 bases, with 14 bases of the junction left unmatched. In DNA form, the CDR3 reads TGTGCCAGCAAAAAACGGGGGGTGGGGAGGCCAGATACGCAGTATTTT. Amino acid sequence: CASKKRGVGRPDTQYF.

This chain connects TRBV2 to TRBJ2-4, with 7 bases identical to TRBD2. J lost 13 bases, V lost 4 bases, and 7 bases had no gene match. CDR1 and CDR2 from the germline V gene are SNHLY and FYNNEI. The CDR3 is 12 amino acids. Here the CDR3 reads CASSVREVLQYF. The CDR3 coding sequence is TGTGCCAGCAGTGTACGGGAGGTTTTACAGTACTTC.

This rearrangement joins TRBV28 to TRBJ2-2, with TRBD2 matching over 11 bases. V was clipped by 7 bases and J by 6 bases; unmatched bases: 10. There are 16 residues in the CDR3. Per the germline V gene, CDR1 is MDHEN and CDR2 is SYDVKM. CDR3 sequence: CASTPLLAGGAGELFF. DNA for the CDR3: TGTGCCAGCACCCCTCTGTTAGCGGGGGGGGCCGGGGAGCTGTTTTTT.

A word on this clone: Additional DNA sequences in this sample encode the identical CDR3. The chain combines TRBV6-6 with TRBJ1-2, with TRBD1 as a possible D gene (6 bases). The CDR3 totals 12 residues. V lost 7 bases and J lost 6, with 12 bases in between. The germline V gene has CDR1 MNHNY and CDR2 SVGAGI (reference sequence). CDR3 loop: CASTRGGDGYTF. The CDR3 nucleotides are TGTGCCAGCACAAGAGGGGGAGATGGCTACACCTTC.

V and J are TRBV7-7 and TRBJ2-2; 8 nucleotides line up with TRBD1. The CDR3 sequence is 14 residues long. Germline-derived CDR1 and CDR2 are SSHAT and FNYEAQ (reference sequence). J gave up 7 bases and V 4 bases, and 5 bases lay outside the gene matches. CDR3 DNA sequence: TGTGCCAGCAGCTCAAAACAGGGGGACGGGGAGCTGTTTTTT. It codes for CASSSKQGDGELFF.

The gene calls are TRBV19 and TRBJ1-3; 7 bases align to TRBD1. V lost 7 bases and J lost 1; bases outside the gene matches: 10. This CDR3 is built from 16 residues. Germline V gene sequence: CDR1 LNHDA, CDR2 SQIVND (reference sequence). The CDR3, as DNA: TGTGCCAGTAACCATCGAAGGGGGCAGTCTGGAAACACCATATATTTT. It is translated as CASNHRRGQSGNTIYF.

The chain uses TRBV10-3 and TRBJ1-6, with 9 bases aligning to TRBD1. This CDR3 region has 14 residues. Unmatched junction bases numbered 5, after V lost 7 bases and J lost 7 bases. CDR1 is ENHRY, CDR2 SYGVKD, per germline. The CDR3 bases are TGTGCCATCACCTCCGGGACAGGGAATTCACCCCTCCACTTT. It yields the protein CAITSGTGNSPLHF.

This clone occurred a few times. The rearrangement joins TRBV18 to TRBJ1-2, with 8 bases lining up with TRBD1. The CDR3 length is 15 residues. V trimming: 2 bases; J trimming: 8 bases; junction bases outside the gene matches: 10. Germline CDR1 reads KGHSH; CDR2 reads LQKENI. The CDR3 coding sequence is TGTGCCAGCTCACCAGATGGACAGGGCTTTTTGGGCTACACCTTC. It yields the protein CASSPDGQGFLGYTF.

The chain recombines TRBV19 with TRBJ2-4; D unresolved. The length of the CDR3 is 12 residues. Trimming took off 7 bases at V and 3 bases at J, with 7 bases between the two ends. Germline CDR1 LNHDA, CDR2 SQIVND (reference sequence). The chain's CDR3 is CASTESKNIQYF. CDR3 bases: TGTGCCAGTACCGAGAGCAAAAACATTCAGTACTTC.

V is TRBV10-3 and J is TRBJ1-2; 8 bases match TRBD1. From germline, CDR1 is ENHRY and CDR2 SYGVKD. This CDR3 region has 12 residues. The V gene end was trimmed by 11 bases and the J gene end by 3 bases; junction bases not matched to a gene: 5. The CDR3 loop reads CAVQGEDYGYTF. CDR3 nucleotide sequence: TGTGCCGTACAGGGGGAGGACTATGGCTACACCTTC.

V gene TRBV6-5 combines with J gene TRBJ2-3, with a possible D match to TRBD1 (6 bases). The CDR3 sequence is 14 residues long. Germline CDR1 MNHEY, CDR2 SVGAGI. The V gene lost 5 bases and the J gene lost 2 bases, with 11 bases spanning the gap. The CDR3: CASSRGQFTDTQYF. CDR3 in DNA: TGTGCCAGCAGTCGGGGACAATTCACAGATACGCAGTATTTT.

A single count supports this clone. CDR3 DNA: TGTGCCAGCAGCAAACTGGCCAGGCGCAATCAGCCCCAGCATTTT. Its translation: CASSKLARRNQPQHF. V and J are TRBV21-1 and TRBJ1-5; the table names TRBD1, a call not compared with the DNA. TRBV21-1 is a pseudogene locus. The CDR3 is 15 amino acids.